The T cell receptor beta chain described here comes from a study of shared clonotypes between healthy human individuals. For the study at large: Per-donor plates numbered three CD4 naive, three CD4 memory, two CD8 naive and one CD8 memory. Study-level results: Clonotype sharing among the donors was expected to vary with sequencing depth.

This clone appeared a single time. Its matching antigen is unknown. CDR1 and CDR2 (germline): MNHNS, SASEGT. This CDR3 region has 15 residues. Trimming stripped 5 bases from V and 3 bases from J, with 16 bases between. The method was immunoSEQ multiplex PCR; TCRdb's version includes in-frame clones alone and lacks a portion of them. The sample holds roughly 2.5 million clones, roughly 92% seen once. There were no recent acute infections or vaccinations among the donors, who were healthy HIV-negative adults. The source is a man aged 18 to 30 in good health. The sequencing sample was made of naive CD4+ T cells sorted from blood. Specified subset: CD45RA+ positively selected. The rearrangement joins TRBV6-1 to TRBJ1-2; no definite D call. The CDR3 protein is CASSSLSDIYYGYTF. The CDR3 DNA sequence: TGTGCCAGCAGTTCCCTATCAGACATTTACTATGGCTACACCTTC.